Presented here are 30 T cell receptor beta chains from one specimen sequenced in a study of control samples from healthy donors and cancer patients. The data were produced by immunoSEQ multiplex PCR, yet TCRdb's version contains in-frame clones alone and is incomplete. This table holds 170,000 or so clones, around 87% found once. Sequencing was performed on blood. These TCRs come from a woman aged 45 to 65 in good health.

The chain links TRBV2 to TRBJ1-3; weak D call: TRBD1 (5 bases). In germline, CDR1 is SNHLY, CDR2 FYNNEI. The CDR3 sequence is 15 residues long. The germline V and J ends were trimmed by 2 bases and 4 bases, with 12 bases remaining between them. CDR3 sequence: CASSESGRGGNTIYF. The DNA of the CDR3 is TGTGCCAGCAGTGAATCGGGGCGGGGAGGAAACACCATATATTTT.

The V gene is TRBV9, the J gene TRBJ1-4; D remains ambiguous. The CDR3 totals 13 residues. The germline V gene encodes CDR1 SGDLS and CDR2 YYNGEE. Between the trimmed V and J ends, which lost 3 bases and 8 bases, there was a span of 11 bases. In nucleotides, the CDR3 is TGTGCCAGCAGCGCGGGTTCAGAGGAAAAACTGTTTTTT. This translates into CASSAGSEEKLFF.

A note on this clone: Different DNA sequences within this sample yield the same CDR3. CDR3 in DNA: TGTGCCAGCAGCGTCGGAAGCTCTGGAAACACCATATATTTT. Residues: CASSVGSSGNTIYF. The V gene is TRBV9, the J gene TRBJ1-3; D gene unclear. Germline V CDR1 and CDR2: SGDLS, YYNGEE. V dropped 2 bases and J dropped 0 bases, with 6 bases sitting between them. This CDR3 has 14 residues.

The J gene is TRBJ2-1, the V gene TRBV2; TRBD2 agrees at 7 bases. The CDR3 has 15 amino acids. In germline, CDR1 is SNHLY, CDR2 FYNNEI. The V segment lost 5 bases and the J segment 2 bases; nucleotides outside the gene matches: 6. DNA of the CDR3: TGTGCCAGCAGTTCTAGCGGAATCCCCTACAATGAGCAGTTCTTC. Amino acids: CASSSSGIPYNEQFF.

The V gene is TRBV5-4, the J gene TRBJ2-5; 13 positions agree with TRBD2. The germline gives CDR1 SGHNT, CDR2 YYREEE (reference sequence). V was clipped by 4 bases and J by 5 bases; unmatched bases: 8. This CDR3 comprises 16 residues. The CDR3 DNA reads TGTGCCAGCAGCCTGGAGACTAGCGGGGGGTGGGAGACCCAGTACTTC. It is translated as CASSLETSGGWETQYF.

This clone was seen a single time. V usage is TRBV7-9 and J usage is TRBJ1-4, with D maybe TRBD1 (6 bases). V was pared by 1 base and J by 4 bases, with 10 bases between. Germline V CDR1 and CDR2: SEHNR, FQNEAQ (reference sequence). This CDR3 has 15 residues. The CDR3 loop is CASSLGGGINEKLFF. For the CDR3, the DNA is TGTGCCAGCAGCTTAGGAGGGGGGATTAATGAAAAACTGTTTTTT. Combining the CDR3 with reference TRBV7-9 and TRBJ1-4 gives the whole variable domain DTGVSQNPRHKITKRGQNVTFRCDPISEHNRLYWYRQTLGQGPEFLTYFQNEAQLEKSRLLSDRFSAERPKGSFSTLEIQRTEQGDSAMYLCASSLGGGINEKLFFGSGTQLSVL.

The chain links TRBV4-1 to TRBJ1-2; D might be TRBD1 (5 bases). The CDR3 loop spans 14 amino acids. From germline, CDR1 is MGHRA and CDR2 YSYEKL. V was pared by 7 bases and J by 3 bases, with 15 bases between. For the CDR3, the DNA is TGCGCCAGCAAACCCGACAGCAGCTACTATGGCTACACCTTC. This gives the protein CASKPDSSYYGYTF.

This clone turned up a few times. The V gene is TRBV9, the J gene TRBJ2-1, with 7 nucleotides matching TRBD2. This CDR3 is built from 15 residues. J gave up 0 bases and V 6 bases, and 6 bases lay outside the gene matches. The germline CDR1 and CDR2 sequences are SGDLS and YYNGEE. The CDR3 loop reads CASTGRGSSYNEQFF. The DNA for the CDR3 is TGTGCCAGCACCGGGCGGGGGAGCTCCTACAATGAGCAGTTCTTC.

The chain joins TRBV30 to TRBJ1-2, with D tentatively TRBD1 (5 bases). Germline V CDR1 and CDR2: GTSNPN, SVGIG (reference sequence). V was shortened by 0 bases and J by 8 bases, with 19 bases between the two germline ends. The CDR3 loop spans 15 amino acids. CDR3 sequence reads: CAWSVSTFGGSGYTF. The CDR3 bases are TGTGCCTGGAGTGTTTCCACCTTTGGGGGTTCCGGCTACACCTTC.

The chain links TRBV5-6 to TRBJ2-7, with D hard to call. The CDR3 has 12 residues. The V gene's germline CDR1 is SGHDT and CDR2 YYEEEE. Between the trimmed V and J ends, which lost 0 bases and 5 bases, there was a span of 6 bases. CDR3 nucleotide sequence: TGTGCCAGCAGCTTGGCCTTCAACGAGCAGTACTTC. Protein product: CASSLAFNEQYF.

The gene calls are TRBV5-1 and TRBJ1-5; D is uncertain. This CDR3 is built from 14 residues. The germline gives CDR1 SGHRS, CDR2 YFSETQ. V dropped 6 bases and J dropped 2 bases, with 12 bases sitting between them. The CDR3 region is CASTSLPGNQPQHF. CDR3 coding DNA: TGCGCCAGCACCAGCCTACCCGGCAATCAGCCCCAGCATTTT.

About this clone itself: Other DNA sequences from this sample encode an identical CDR3 as well. CDR3 DNA sequence: TGTGCCAGCTCACCAGAAGGCGAGCAGTACTTC. This encodes CASSPEGEQYF. The chain joins TRBV18 to TRBJ2-7, with D unclear. This CDR3 has 11 residues. The germline V gene encodes CDR1 KGHSH and CDR2 LQKENI. The ends were cut back, 2 bases at V and 6 bases at J, with 5 bases in the middle. Full variable domain (rest looked up from reference TRBV18 and TRBJ2-7): NAGVMQNPRHLVRRRGQEARLRCSPMKGHSHVYWYRQLPEEGLKFMVYLQKENIIDESGMPKERFSAEFPKEGPSILRIQQVVRGDSAAYFCASSPEGEQYFGPGTRLTVT.

This clone was detected only once. V gene TRBV5-1 combines with J gene TRBJ2-2; no reliable D call. With 2 bases removed from V and 2 bases from J, the gap between germline ends came to 7 bases. CDR1 is SGHRS and CDR2 is YFSETQ in the germline V gene. The CDR3 consists of 14 residues. In nucleotides, the CDR3 is TGCGCCAGCAGCTTTACCCTAAACACCGGGGAGCTGTTTTTT. Translated: CASSFTLNTGELFF. Based on the CDR3 plus reference TRBV5-1 and TRBJ2-2, the full variable domain is KAGVTQTPRYLIKTRGQQVTLSCSPISGHRSVSWYQQTPGQGLQFLFEYFSETQRNKGNFPGRFSGRQFSNSRSEMNVSTLELGDSALYLCASSFTLNTGELFFGEGSRLTVL.

The V gene is TRBV28, the J gene TRBJ1-2, with no clear D. Trimming stripped 6 bases from V and 8 bases from J, with 19 bases between. The CDR3 is 14 amino acids. CDR1 MDHEN and CDR2 SYDVKM come from the germline V gene. CDR3 DNA sequence: TGTGCCAGCAGAAAACCCGACCGGGGAATGGGCTACACCTTC. Protein product: CASRKPDRGMGYTF.

The CDR3, as DNA: TGTGCCAGTAGTATAGCCCGGGGTCCCTACGAGCAGTACTTC. Its translation: CASSIARGPYEQYF. V gene TRBV19 combines with J gene TRBJ2-7; TRBD2 is a possible D gene (5 bases). The germline V gene encodes CDR1 LNHDA and CDR2 SQIVND (reference sequence). The CDR3 loop spans 14 amino acids. V lost 1 base to trimming and J lost 2 bases, with 9 bases between them.

The chain recombines TRBV10-3 with TRBJ2-7; 10 bases map to TRBD2. Trimming cost V 8 bases and J 4 bases; bases outside gene matches: 2. The length of the CDR3 is 12 residues. Germline CDR1 and CDR2: ENHRY and SYGVKD. This chain's CDR3 is CAIGTSAYEQYF. The CDR3 bases are TGTGCCATCGGGACTAGCGCGTACGAGCAGTACTTC.

The chain uses TRBV5-1 and TRBJ1-3; D ambiguous. The CDR3 consists of 13 residues. The V end lost 0 bases, the J end lost 2 bases, and 3 bases lay between the germline ends. In germline, CDR1 is SGHRS, CDR2 YFSETQ. The DNA for the CDR3 is TGCGCCAGCAGCTTGGATACTGGAAACACCATATATTTT. Its translation: CASSLDTGNTIYF.

CDR3 residues: CASSFQYQPQHF. The CDR3 DNA reads as TGTGCCAGCAGTTTTCAGTATCAGCCCCAGCATTTT. This rearrangement joins TRBV27 to TRBJ1-5, with unresolved D. The CDR3 has 12 amino acids. With 3 bases removed from V and 5 bases from J, the gap between germline ends came to 5 bases. Germline-derived CDR1 and CDR2 are MNHEY and SMNVEV (reference sequence).

This chain links TRBV7-2 with TRBJ1-2; 10 nucleotides match TRBD1. Germline CDR1 reads SGHTA; CDR2 reads FQGNSA. Germline trimming cut 5 bases from V and 2 bases from J; bases unmatched to any gene: 8. The CDR3 has 16 residues. CDR3 DNA: TGTGCCAGCAGCGGGGACAGGGGAACGGCGAACTATGGCTACACCTTC. Protein: CASSGDRGTANYGYTF.

This rearrangement joins TRBV6-2 or TRBV6-3 to TRBJ2-2, with a possible D match to TRBD1 (6 bases). The germline CDR1 and CDR2 sequences are MNHEY and SVGEGT. The CDR3 sequence is 16 residues long. Deletions cut 5 bases from V and 0 bases from J, with 13 bases between. The DNA for the CDR3 is TGTGCCAGCAGTGCGACAGGTATCGCGAACACCGGGGAGCTGTTTTTT. Its translation is CASSATGIANTGELFF.

The CDR3: CASSSQGYHEQYF. The CDR3 DNA follows: TGCGCCAGCAGCTCACAGGGTTACCACGAGCAGTACTTC. This chain connects TRBV5-1 to TRBJ2-7; a possible D gene is TRBD1 (6 bases). The V gene's germline CDR1 is SGHRS and CDR2 YFSETQ. The V gene lost 3 bases and the J gene lost 5 bases, with 12 bases spanning the gap. The CDR3 is made up of 13 amino acids.

The rearrangement joins TRBV28 to TRBJ2-7; D perhaps matches TRBD1 (6 bases). Per the germline V gene, CDR1 is MDHEN and CDR2 is SYDVKM. This CDR3 region has 13 residues. V lost 7 bases and J lost 2, with 12 bases in between. The CDR3, as DNA: TGTGCCAGCACGTTACAGGGAGCCTACGAGCAGTACTTC. The encoded protein is CASTLQGAYEQYF.

The chain employs TRBV19 and TRBJ1-3; D is unresolved. Germline lookup yields CDR1 LNHDA and CDR2 SQIVND (reference sequence). The CDR3 length is 11 residues. V lost 9 bases and J lost 7, with 10 bases in between. The CDR3: CASRLRNTIYF. CDR3 DNA: TGTGCCAGCCGCCTCCGGAACACCATATATTTT.

The rearrangement links TRBV3-1 (or the pseudogene TRBV3-2) to TRBJ1-5; D perhaps matches TRBD1 (5 bases). From germline, CDR1 is LGHDT and CDR2 YNNKEL (reference sequence). The CDR3 runs 17 residues. Trimming took off 0 bases at V and 0 bases at J, with 12 bases between the two ends. Here the CDR3 DNA reads TGTGCCAGCAGCCAAGAGAGAAGGGGTTATAGCAATCAGCCCCAGCATTTT. This encodes CASSQERRGYSNQPQHF.

The chain links TRBV27 to TRBJ2-2; TRBD1 might be the D (5 bases). The CDR3 length is 16 residues. The germline V gene encodes CDR1 MNHEY and CDR2 SMNVEV (reference sequence). V was cut by 6 bases and J by 1 base, with 15 bases left in between. CDR3 bases: TGTGCCAGCAGCCACAGGACACGTATGAACACCGGGGAGCTGTTTTTT. Translating gives CASSHRTRMNTGELFF.

This clone occurred once. The CDR3 bases are TGTGCCATCAGTGATAGGGGGAGGGACACTGAAGCTTTCTTT. Its translation is CAISDRGRDTEAFF. The chain combines TRBV10-3 with TRBJ1-1; possible D gene TRBD1, 6 bases. With 3 bases removed from V and 3 bases from J, the gap between germline ends came to 11 bases. The CDR3 has 14 amino acids. Germline CDR1 and CDR2: ENHRY and SYGVKD.

V usage is TRBV7-2 and J usage is TRBJ1-2; D is ambiguous. V was trimmed by 2 bases and J by 0 bases, leaving 1 base between them. Germline V CDR1 and CDR2: SGHTA, FQGNSA. There are 12 residues in the CDR3. The CDR3 sequence is CASSLTNYGYTF. Here the CDR3 DNA reads TGTGCCAGCAGCTTAACTAACTATGGCTACACCTTC.

V and J are TRBV9 and TRBJ2-3, with TRBD2 matching 8 bases. J was trimmed by 1 base and V by 4 bases; bases with no gene match: 11. The CDR3 extends over 17 amino acids. Germline V gene data show CDR1 as SGDLS and CDR2 as YYNGEE. The CDR3 region has the DNA TGTGCCAGCAGCTTAAGACCGCTCGGGGGGGGCACAGATACGCAGTATTTT. Its protein product is CASSLRPLGGGTDTQYF.

This clone was seen just once. The chain uses TRBV4-1 and TRBJ2-1; no clear D. Germline CDR1 MGHRA, CDR2 YSYEKL. The CDR3 totals 17 residues. V lost 0 bases to trimming and J lost 3 bases, with 15 bases between them. The CDR3 here is CASSQESQAFFYNEQFF. In nucleotides, the CDR3 is TGCGCCAGCAGCCAAGAATCCCAGGCCTTCTTCTACAATGAGCAGTTCTTC.

The chain couples TRBV30 to TRBJ2-5, with D possibly TRBD2 on 7 matching bases. V was clipped by 7 bases and J by 5 bases, with 20 bases between them. The length of the CDR3 is 14 residues. Germline loops: CDR1 GTSNPN, CDR2 SVGIG (reference sequence). CDR3: CASRAPGGRETQYF. The CDR3 DNA follows: TGTGCCTCCCGCGCCCCGGGGGGCAGGGAGACCCAGTACTTC.